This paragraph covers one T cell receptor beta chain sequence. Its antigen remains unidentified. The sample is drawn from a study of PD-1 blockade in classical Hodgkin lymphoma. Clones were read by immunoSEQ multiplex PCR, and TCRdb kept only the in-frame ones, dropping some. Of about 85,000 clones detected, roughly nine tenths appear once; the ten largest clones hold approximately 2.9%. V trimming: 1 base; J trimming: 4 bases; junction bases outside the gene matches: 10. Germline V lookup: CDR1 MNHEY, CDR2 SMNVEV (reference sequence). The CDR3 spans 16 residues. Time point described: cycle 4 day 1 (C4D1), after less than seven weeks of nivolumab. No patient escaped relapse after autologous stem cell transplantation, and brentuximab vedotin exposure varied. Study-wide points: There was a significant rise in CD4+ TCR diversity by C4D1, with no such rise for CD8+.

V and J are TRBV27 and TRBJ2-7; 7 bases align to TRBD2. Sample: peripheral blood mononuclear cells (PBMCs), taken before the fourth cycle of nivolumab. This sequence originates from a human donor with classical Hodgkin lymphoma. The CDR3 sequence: CASSLFGLGSVYEQYF. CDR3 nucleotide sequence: TGTGCCAGCAGTTTATTTGGACTAGGGTCGGTATACGAGCAGTACTTC.